Shown below are 28 T cell receptor beta chains from a single sample sequenced in a study of shared clonotypes between healthy human individuals (dated by TCRdb to 2020 to 2022). Receptor libraries were prepared by the immunoSEQ multiplex PCR assay. Entries here come from immuneACCESS through TCRdb and include only in-frame sequences with V and J called. Some clones fail to appear in such tables; in the studies checked, an unresolved V gene covers under half of the shortfall, and the cause of the remainder is unknown. The sample table records approximately 500,000 clones; 90% to 96% of these occur just once. 0.05% to 0.07% of the sample lies in the top ten. Sample: naive CD4+ T cells sorted from blood. This sample's cell subset or site label indicates: CD45RA+ positively selected. Every receptor here comes from a woman aged 30 to 39 in good health.

The rearrangement joins TRBV5-4 to TRBJ2-7, with 8 bases fitting TRBD1. The trim removed 4 bases at V and 2 bases at J, leaving 8 bases unmatched. CDR1 and CDR2 from the germline V gene are SGHNT and YYREEE (reference sequence). CDR3 length: 15 residues. Here the CDR3 DNA reads TGTGCCAGCAGCCTATCGACAGGGGCGCCCTACGAGCAGTACTTC. It encodes CASSLSTGAPYEQYF.

The chain recombines TRBV7-2 with TRBJ2-2; D may match TRBD1 or TRBD2 (6 bases each). CDR3 length: 19 amino acids. Germline V lookup: CDR1 SGHTA, CDR2 FQGNSA. Trimming pared 5 bases from V and 1 base from J, leaving 23 bases between. As DNA, the CDR3 is TGTGCCAGCAGCCCCAGAAGGGGGGCCCTAATATTGAACACCGGGGAGCTGTTTTTT. Translated: CASSPRRGALILNTGELFF.

The rearrangement uses TRBV29-1 and TRBJ2-7, with D maybe TRBD2 (5 bases). This CDR3 has 13 residues. The germline V gene has CDR1 SQVTM and CDR2 ANQGSEA. The V end was cut by 7 bases, the J end by 0 bases, with 13 bases between. The CDR3 coding sequence is TGCAGCGCCCGGGGAGCCGGCTCCTACGAGCAGTACTTC. Translated: CSARGAGSYEQYF.

DNA for the CDR3: TGCGCCACCAAGCAGCGGATAGCGGGATCCTACGAGCAGTACTTC. As protein: CATKQRIAGSYEQYF. The chain is built from TRBV5-1 and TRBJ2-7, with 8 bases matching TRBD2. The V and J ends lost 9 bases and 1 base, in that order; junction bases with no gene match: 12. Germline V CDR1 and CDR2: SGHRS, YFSETQ. CDR3 length: 15 residues.

This clone came up a few times. The J gene is TRBJ1-1, the V gene TRBV11-3; D possibly corresponds to TRBD1 (5 bases). Germline CDR1 SGHNT, CDR2 YENEEA. V lost 5 bases, J lost 0 bases, and 10 bases lay in between. The length of the CDR3 is 14 residues. The CDR3 is CASSRGGVNTEAFF. The CDR3 DNA sequence: TGTGCCAGCAGCCGCGGGGGGGTGAACACTGAAGCTTTCTTT.

This chain joins TRBV5-5 and TRBJ1-1; D gene unclear. The V gene lost 0 bases and the J gene lost 0 bases, with 3 bases spanning the gap. CDR3 length: 13 amino acids. Germline V gene data show CDR1 as SGHKS and CDR2 as YYEKEE (reference sequence). CDR3 sequence reads: CASSLVLNTEAFF. CDR3 DNA: TGTGCCAGCAGCTTGGTGCTGAACACTGAAGCTTTCTTT.

CDR3 amino acids: CAISEAGVSTDTQYF. The CDR3 nucleotides read TGTGCCATCAGTGAAGCGGGAGTGAGCACAGATACGCAGTATTTT. The gene calls are TRBV10-3 and TRBJ2-3; TRBD2 matches 8 bases. Germline CDR1 reads ENHRY; CDR2 reads SYGVKD. Trimming at V came to 3 bases and at J to 0 bases, leaving 2 bases not matched to a gene. This CDR3 is 15 amino acids long.

V usage is TRBV11-2 and J usage is TRBJ2-2; D might be TRBD1 (6 bases). Trimming removed 2 bases from V and 3 bases from J, with 7 bases in between. Germline CDR1 and CDR2: SGHAT and FQNNGV. This CDR3 has 14 amino acids. The CDR3 loop is CASSLQGYTGELFF. Here the CDR3 DNA reads TGTGCCAGCAGCTTACAGGGGTACACCGGGGAGCTGTTTTTT.

The rearrangement joins TRBV19 to TRBJ2-6; no clear D gene. Germline CDR1 LNHDA, CDR2 SQIVND (reference sequence). CDR3 length: 11 residues. V was cut by 5 bases and J by 4 bases, with 0 bases left in between. CDR3 sequence: CASSGANVLTF. The CDR3 DNA follows: TGTGCCAGTAGTGGGGCCAACGTCCTGACTTTC.

The rearrangement uses TRBV10-2 and TRBJ1-2, with D maybe TRBD1 (6 bases). The V end lost 5 bases, the J end lost 7 bases, and 17 bases lay between the germline ends. The CDR3 is 14 residues long. Germline V gene sequence: CDR1 WSHSY, CDR2 SAAADI. CDR3 DNA sequence: TGCGCCAGCAGTTCTCCACAGGGTGTTGTTGGCTACACCTTC. This gives the protein CASSSPQGVVGYTF.

A single count supports this clone. The chain is built from TRBV27 and TRBJ1-5; 7 bases fit TRBD1. The CDR3 is 15 amino acids. In germline, CDR1 is MNHEY, CDR2 SMNVEV (reference sequence). V shed 6 bases and J 7 bases; nucleotides not matched to a gene: 12. The CDR3 DNA reads TGTGCCAGCAGCCCCCGACAGGGAGGAAAACAGCCCCAGCATTTT. Translating it yields CASSPRQGGKQPQHF.

This clone was seen more than once but under ten times. The V and J genes are TRBV2 and TRBJ2-7, with TRBD1 as a possible D gene (6 bases). Germline CDR1 reads SNHLY; CDR2 reads FYNNEI. Deletions cut 6 bases from V and 2 bases from J, with 11 bases between. This CDR3 is built from 13 residues. The CDR3 coding sequence is TGTGCCAGCAGAGCTAGGGGGACCTACGAGCAGTACTTC. Residues: CASRARGTYEQYF.

The chain is built from TRBV6-6 and TRBJ1-2, with D hard to call. The CDR3 length is 14 residues. CDR1 is MNHNY and CDR2 is SVGAGI in the germline V gene (reference sequence). V shed 0 bases and J shed 1 base, with 6 bases lying between them. CDR3 sequence (DNA): TGTGCCAGCAGTTACTCTGTATTTAACTATGGCTACACCTTC. As protein: CASSYSVFNYGYTF.

The V call is TRBV19, the J call TRBJ1-1; 11 positions match TRBD1. Germline CDR1 and CDR2: LNHDA and SQIVND (reference sequence). The junction had 10 bases not matched to a gene; V was cut back by 3 bases and J by 4 bases. This CDR3 has 17 residues. CDR3 coding DNA: TGTGCCAGTAGTATCGGACAGGGGGCGACATTCGGCACTGAAGCTTTCTTT. Translated, it gives CASSIGQGATFGTEAFF.

The CDR3 region is CASSSPGQGSGNEQYF. CDR3 bases: TGTGCCAGCAGTTCTCCGGGACAGGGTTCGGGTAACGAGCAGTACTTC. The V call is TRBV28, the J call TRBJ2-7; TRBD1 matches 9 bases. The CDR3 consists of 16 residues. Per the germline V gene, CDR1 is MDHEN and CDR2 is SYDVKM. V shed 4 bases, J shed 5 bases, and the junction held 12 bases outside the gene matches.

This chain links TRBV28 with TRBJ1-5; D unresolved. The V end was cut by 5 bases, the J end by 5 bases, with 13 bases between. The length of the CDR3 is 14 residues. The germline gives CDR1 MDHEN, CDR2 SYDVKM. CDR3 bases: TGTGCCAGCAGTCGGGTAACTGGGGATCAGCCCCAGCATTTT. The encoded protein is CASSRVTGDQPQHF.

The gene calls are TRBV5-1 and TRBJ2-4, with D possibly called TRBD1 or TRBD2 (6 bases each). The CDR3 runs 15 residues. V shed 3 bases and J shed 3 bases, with 13 bases lying between them. Germline V CDR1 and CDR2: SGHRS, YFSETQ. DNA for the CDR3: TGCGCCAGCAGCTCCCTCGGGGGCGGCAAAAACATTCAGTACTTC. This sequence encodes CASSSLGGGKNIQYF. Drawing the rest from reference TRBV5-1 and TRBJ2-4, the complete variable domain is KAGVTQTPRYLIKTRGQQVTLSCSPISGHRSVSWYQQTPGQGLQFLFEYFSETQRNKGNFPGRFSGRQFSNSRSEMNVSTLELGDSALYLCASSSLGGGKNIQYFGAGTRLSVL.

The rearrangement links TRBV2 to TRBJ1-1; D is uncertain. Trimming took off 6 bases at V and 1 base at J, with 9 bases between the two ends. The CDR3 runs 13 residues. The V gene's germline CDR1 is SNHLY and CDR2 FYNNEI. CDR3 coding DNA: TGTGCCAGCAGCAGGACGGGGAACACTGAAGCTTTCTTT. Encoded protein: CASSRTGNTEAFF.

The V and J genes are TRBV7-8 and TRBJ2-7; 9 nucleotides agree with TRBD2. From germline, CDR1 is SGHVS and CDR2 FQNEAQ. This CDR3 has 16 amino acids. V was clipped by 4 bases and J by 0 bases; unmatched bases: 7. CDR3 residues: CASSSSSGVSSYEQYF. As DNA, the CDR3 is TGTGCCAGCAGCTCATCTAGCGGGGTAAGCTCCTACGAGCAGTACTTC.

The gene calls are TRBV2 and TRBJ2-5; TRBD1 is a possible D gene (6 bases). The J call may not be correct, given that the DNA end is closer to TRBJ2-7. Germline V gives CDR1 SNHLY, CDR2 FYNNEI. This CDR3 spans 11 amino acids. DNA for the CDR3: TGTGCCAGCACGACAGGCTACGAGCAGTACTTC. Translating it yields CASTTGYEQYF.

The V and J genes are TRBV5-6 and TRBJ2-7; D remains ambiguous. CDR3 length: 13 residues. V was cut by 0 bases and J by 0 bases, with 4 bases left in between. Per the germline V gene, CDR1 is SGHDT and CDR2 is YYEEEE. The CDR3 DNA sequence: TGTGCCAGCAGCTTGGTAGCCTCCTACGAGCAGTACTTC. This gives the protein CASSLVASYEQYF.

The J gene is TRBJ2-7, the V gene TRBV28, with 7 bases fitting TRBD1. This CDR3 is 14 amino acids long. The junction had 8 bases not matched to a gene; V was cut back by 5 bases and J by 4 bases. Germline V lookup: CDR1 MDHEN, CDR2 SYDVKM. The CDR3 region has the DNA TGTGCCAGCAGTATTACAGGGGTTTGGTACGAGCAGTACTTC. Protein: CASSITGVWYEQYF.

The chain joins TRBV28 to TRBJ1-2, with a tentative D call TRBD1 (6 bases). Looked up from germline, CDR1 is MDHEN and CDR2 is SYDVKM. The V and J ends lost 5 bases and 6 bases respectively, with 19 bases between them. The CDR3 has 15 residues. CDR3 coding DNA: TGTGCCAGCAGTCCTGGACAGATGGAAGTGAATGGCTACACCTTC. This encodes CASSPGQMEVNGYTF.

The chain joins TRBV11-3 to TRBJ2-7; maybe TRBD2 (6 bases). The CDR3 totals 14 residues. Deletions cut 1 base from V and 6 bases from J, with 13 bases between. Per germline, CDR1 SGHNT and CDR2 YENEEA. For the CDR3, the DNA is TGTGCCAGCAGCTTAGCGGGACCGGAGGGCGAGCAGTACTTC. Its translation is CASSLAGPEGEQYF.

The chain has TRBV27 and TRBJ1-1; 9 nucleotides line up with TRBD1. The CDR3 spans 13 residues. From germline, CDR1 is MNHEY and CDR2 SMNVEV (reference sequence). Trimming took 7 bases from V and 11 from J; bases not matched to a gene: 11. The CDR3 sequence is CASTTQGALRAFF. DNA of the CDR3: TGTGCCAGCACCACACAGGGGGCGCTCCGGGCTTTCTTT.

The chain employs TRBV19 and TRBJ2-7; 14 bases line up with TRBD2. Germline CDR1 LNHDA, CDR2 SQIVND (reference sequence). CDR3 length: 12 amino acids. V shed 9 bases and J 6 bases; nucleotides not matched to a gene: 1. The CDR3 nucleotides are TGTGCCAGCGGGACTAGCGGGGGCGAGCAGTACTTC. Translation: CASGTSGGEQYF.

The V gene is TRBV28, the J gene TRBJ1-2, with TRBD1 matching over 11 bases. J was trimmed by 6 bases and V by 8 bases; bases with no gene match: 8. Looked up from germline, CDR1 is MDHEN and CDR2 is SYDVKM. The CDR3 covers 14 residues. The CDR3 protein is CASQIGTGGNGYTF. The DNA of the CDR3 is TGTGCCAGCCAGATCGGGACAGGGGGAAATGGCTACACCTTC.

This chain connects TRBV19 to TRBJ2-6, with TRBD1 as a possible D gene (5 bases). V was cut by 6 bases and J by 0 bases, with 12 bases left in between. CDR1 is LNHDA, CDR2 SQIVND, per germline (reference sequence). This CDR3 spans 16 amino acids. The CDR3 sequence: CASRNRRDSGANVLTF. The CDR3 DNA reads TGTGCCAGTAGAAACAGGAGAGACTCTGGGGCCAACGTCCTGACTTTC. The full variable domain, completed using reference TRBV19 and TRBJ2-6, is DGGITQSPKYLFRKEGQNVTLSCEQNLNHDAMYWYRQDPGQGLRLIYYSQIVNDFQKGDIAEGYSVSREKKESFPLTVTSAQKNPTAFYLCASRNRRDSGANVLTFGAGSRLTVL.